This paragraph reports one T cell receptor (beta chain). The data were obtained in a study of T cells after yellow fever vaccination. There are 13 residues in the CDR3. The V end was cut by 4 bases, the J end by 5 bases, with 10 bases between. Germline loops: CDR1 SGHRS, CDR2 YFSETQ. TCRdb independently ran MiXCR on the 5' RACE reads; one entry per CDR3 protein. The table lists 550,000 to 750,000 distinct CDR3 sequences, 13% of them singletons. This specimen consisted of PBMCs, obtained on the day of the yellow fever booster vaccination. The chain is built from TRBV5-1 and TRBJ2-4; the D is unclear. The receptor was isolated from a man under 40 who received the YFV17D yellow fever vaccine. DNA of the CDR3: TGCGCCAGCAGCCCCCAGCATCAAAACATTCAGTACTTC. It codes for CASSPQHQNIQYF.